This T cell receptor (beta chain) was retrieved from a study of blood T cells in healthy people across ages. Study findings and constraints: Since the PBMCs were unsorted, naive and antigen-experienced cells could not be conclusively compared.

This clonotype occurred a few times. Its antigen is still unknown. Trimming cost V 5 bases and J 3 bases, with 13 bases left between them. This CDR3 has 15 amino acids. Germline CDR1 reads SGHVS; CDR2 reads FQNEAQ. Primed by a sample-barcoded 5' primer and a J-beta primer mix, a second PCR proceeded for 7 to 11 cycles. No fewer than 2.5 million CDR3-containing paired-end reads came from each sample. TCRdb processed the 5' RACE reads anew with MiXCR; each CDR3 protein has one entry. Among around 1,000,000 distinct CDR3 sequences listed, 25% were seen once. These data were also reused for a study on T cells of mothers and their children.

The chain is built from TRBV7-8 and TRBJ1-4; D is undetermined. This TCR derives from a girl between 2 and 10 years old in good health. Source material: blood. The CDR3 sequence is CASSPNRPPNEKLFF. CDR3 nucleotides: TGTGCCAGCAGCCCTAACAGACCTCCTAATGAAAAACTGTTTTTT.